Each of the 24 T cell receptor beta chains below was sequenced from the same sample in a study of cytomegalovirus exposure and HLA in healthy donors. This PCR relied on a set of 60 Vbeta primers and 13 Jbeta primers. Only in-frame clones appear in the TCRdb table, and some are missing; sequencing was by immunoSEQ multiplex PCR. This table holds 150,000 to 200,000 clones, less than 90% found once. The sequenced material came from PBMCs. These receptors were collected from a man aged 45 to 65 in good health and CMV-seropositive.

In the case of this clone: A read error may produce the germline difference seen at one junction end. V is TRBV5-8 and J is TRBJ2-7, with a possible D match to TRBD2 (7 bases). From germline, CDR1 is SGHTS and CDR2 YDEGEE. The CDR3 contains 16 residues. The chain's CDR3 is CAGSLEGGRFRHEQYF. The CDR3 region has the DNA TGTGCCGGCAGCTTGGAGGGGGGGCGTTTTCGCCACGAGCAGTACTTC.

The rearrangement joins TRBV5-1 to TRBJ2-1; the match to TRBD2 covers 9 bases. J was trimmed by 5 bases and V by 2 bases; bases with no gene match: 5. This CDR3 spans 15 amino acids. Per germline, CDR1 SGHRS and CDR2 YFSETQ. CDR3 loop: CASSFIAGANNEQFF. The CDR3 bases are TGCGCCAGCAGCTTCATAGCGGGGGCAAACAATGAGCAGTTCTTC.

The CDR3 here is CASSTTSGEQFF. As DNA, the CDR3 is TGTGCCAGCAGTACGACTAGCGGAGAGCAGTTCTTC. The chain is built from TRBV28 and TRBJ2-1; 9 bases match TRBD2. Germline V gives CDR1 MDHEN, CDR2 SYDVKM. The V and J ends lost 5 bases and 10 bases, in that order; junction bases with no gene match: 3. The CDR3 has 12 residues.

The rearrangement joins TRBV19 to TRBJ2-1; 9 bases agree with TRBD2. V trimming: 1 base; J trimming: 4 bases; junction bases outside the gene matches: 5. Germline loops: CDR1 LNHDA, CDR2 SQIVND (reference sequence). This CDR3 contains 16 residues. In DNA, the CDR3 is TGTGCCAGTAGTATAGCTCGCGGGAGGGCTTACAATGAGCAGTTCTTC. Its translation is CASSIARGRAYNEQFF.

The chain links TRBV29-1 to TRBJ2-1; 12 nucleotides agree with TRBD2. This CDR3 has 16 residues. The V gene's germline CDR1 is SQVTM and CDR2 ANQGSEA. The junction had 15 bases not matched to a gene; V was cut back by 8 bases and J by 7 bases. As DNA, the CDR3 is TGCAGCATTGGAGTGCTAGCGGGAGGGCCTGGGAATGAGCAGTTCTTC. Protein: CSIGVLAGGPGNEQFF.

This chain connects TRBV29-1 to TRBJ1-2, with D hard to call. The V end was cut by 7 bases, the J end by 6 bases, with 15 bases between. CDR1 is SQVTM, CDR2 ANQGSEA, per germline. The CDR3 totals 12 residues. The DNA for the CDR3 is TGCAGCGAAGGCGCCCGGGAAGATGGCTACACCTTC. It encodes CSEGAREDGYTF.

As for this clone: This likely comes from a read error, as the CDR3 has no conserved phenylalanine or tryptophan at its end. The genes are TRBV7-9 and TRBJ1-1; tentative D call: TRBD1 (6 bases). CDR1 SEHNR and CDR2 FQNEAQ come from the germline V gene (reference sequence). Deletions cut 7 bases from V and 2 bases from J, with 20 bases between. The CDR3 spans 16 residues. CDR3 bases: TGTGCCAGCAAACCGCCCCCGGACAGTACTAACACTGAAGCTTTCCTT. It is translated as CASKPPPDSTNTEAFL.

The chain combines TRBV28 with TRBJ2-7; TRBD2 is a possible D gene (6 bases). V lost 6 bases and J 0 bases, leaving 18 bases between the germline ends. The CDR3 spans 16 residues. Germline CDR1 MDHEN, CDR2 SYDVKM. The CDR3 protein is CASSPPGGVSSYEQYF. Written as DNA, the CDR3 is TGTGCCAGCAGCCCGCCAGGAGGGGTCAGCTCCTACGAGCAGTACTTC. Complete variable domain (other parts from reference TRBV28 and TRBJ2-7): DVKVTQSSRYLVKRTGEKVFLECVQDMDHENMFWYRQDPGLGLRLIYFSYDVKMKEKGDIPEGYSVSREKKERFSLILESASTNQTSMYLCASSPPGGVSSYEQYFGPGTRLTVT.

This chain connects TRBV9 to TRBJ2-7; TRBD2 agrees at 10 bases. The CDR3 is 16 amino acids. V was pared by 0 bases and J by 3 bases, with 6 bases of the junction left unmatched. Germline CDR1 reads SGDLS; CDR2 reads YYNGEE. CDR3 residues: CASSVEAGGPVYEQYF. The CDR3 nucleotides are TGTGCCAGCAGCGTAGAAGCGGGAGGGCCAGTCTACGAGCAGTACTTC.

The V and J genes are TRBV5-1 and TRBJ1-5; possibly TRBD1 for D (6 bases). Germline-derived CDR1 and CDR2 are SGHRS and YFSETQ. V was clipped by 4 bases and J by 0 bases, with 11 bases between them. The CDR3 has 15 amino acids. CDR3 loop: CASSPGQLSNQPQHF. The CDR3 nucleotides are TGCGCCAGCAGCCCCGGACAGCTTAGCAATCAGCCCCAGCATTTT. Based on the CDR3 plus reference TRBV5-1 and TRBJ1-5, the full variable domain is KAGVTQTPRYLIKTRGQQVTLSCSPISGHRSVSWYQQTPGQGLQFLFEYFSETQRNKGNFPGRFSGRQFSNSRSEMNVSTLELGDSALYLCASSPGQLSNQPQHFGDGTRLSIL.

This clone turned up a few times. The chain couples TRBV7-2 to TRBJ1-1; D is uncertain. The V gene's germline CDR1 is SGHTA and CDR2 FQGNSA. The CDR3 runs 18 residues. V was pared by 5 bases and J by 1 base, with 23 bases between. The CDR3 DNA sequence: TGTGCCAGCAGCCCTCGGGATCTTTCGGGCACCAAGAACACTGAAGCTTTCTTT. Its protein is CASSPRDLSGTKNTEAFF. Supplemented by reference TRBV7-2 and TRBJ1-1, the full variable domain reads GAGVSQSPSNKVTEKGKDVELRCDPISGHTALYWYRQSLGQGLEFLIYFQGNSAPDKSGLPSDRFSAERTGGSVSTLTIQRTQQEDSAVYLCASSPRDLSGTKNTEAFFGQGTRLTVV.

This clone was seen a single time. The rearrangement links TRBV28 to TRBJ2-7; no clear D gene. The CDR3 is 16 residues long. V was pared by 3 bases and J by 2 bases, with 17 bases between. Germline V gene lookup returns CDR1 MDHEN and CDR2 SYDVKM. The DNA for the CDR3 is TGTGCCAGCAGTTTTCCTACAAAACTACCTGCCTACGAGCAGTACTTC. Amino acids: CASSFPTKLPAYEQYF.

The gene calls are TRBV6-1 and TRBJ2-7; D is undetermined. The CDR3 extends over 14 amino acids. Per the germline V gene, CDR1 is MNHNS and CDR2 is SASEGT. Trimming stripped 5 bases from V and 2 bases from J, with 13 bases between. CDR3 nucleotides: TGTGCCAGCAGTTTTCACAGTGGTACCTACGAGCAGTACTTC. Protein sequence: CASSFHSGTYEQYF.

The chain employs TRBV6-5 and TRBJ1-4, with D perhaps matching TRBD1 (6 bases). Germline V gene data show CDR1 as MNHEY and CDR2 as SVGAGI. CDR3 length equals 14 residues. V shed 6 bases and J shed 4 bases, with 12 bases lying between them. CDR3 nucleotides: TGTGCCAGCAGCCGAGGGGGGGGTAATGAAAAACTGTTTTTT. This translates into CASSRGGGNEKLFF.

This chain links TRBV18 with TRBJ1-5, with TRBD1 matching over 8 bases. V was pared by 0 bases and J by 3 bases, with 10 bases of the junction left unmatched. The CDR3 runs 18 residues. CDR1 and CDR2 (germline): KGHSH, LQKENI. The DNA for the CDR3 is TGTGCCAGCTCACCACCCGCCAGGGGGCGAGGTGTCAATCAGCCCCAGCATTTT. Its translation is CASSPPARGRGVNQPQHF.

The chain uses TRBV29-1 and TRBJ2-3; TRBD2 agrees at 12 bases. Germline lookup yields CDR1 SQVTM and CDR2 ANQGSEA. V dropped 4 bases and J dropped 1; count of bases not matched to a gene: 3. This CDR3 spans 15 amino acids. The CDR3 bases are TGCAGCGTTGTTCGACTAGCGGGGGGCACAGATACGCAGTATTTT. This translates into CSVVRLAGGTDTQYF.

The chain uses TRBV11-2 and TRBJ2-6; a possible D gene is TRBD2 (5 bases). The V gene's germline CDR1 is SGHAT and CDR2 FQNNGV. Deletions cut 0 bases from V and 4 bases from J, with 19 bases between. The CDR3 totals 19 residues. The CDR3 sequence: CASSLDIYRVAPGANVLTF. CDR3 bases: TGTGCCAGCAGCTTAGATATTTATAGAGTAGCGCCCGGGGCCAACGTCCTGACTTTC.

This sequence joins TRBV7-2 and TRBJ2-3; 15 bases map to TRBD2. From germline, CDR1 is SGHTA and CDR2 FQGNSA. The CDR3 spans 17 residues. The V gene end was trimmed by 5 bases and the J gene end by 3 bases; junction bases not matched to a gene: 6. The CDR3 spells CASSRGTSGGRTDTQYF. The CDR3 nucleotides read TGTGCCAGCAGCCGGGGGACTAGCGGGGGGCGGACAGATACGCAGTATTTT.

Only one count was recorded for this clone. V and J are TRBV7-3 and TRBJ2-3, with TRBD2 as a possible D gene (5 bases). Trimming pared 3 bases from V and 11 bases from J, leaving 15 bases between. The V gene's germline CDR1 is SGHTA and CDR2 FQGTGA. CDR3 size: 13 residues. DNA for the CDR3: TGTGCCAGCAGCTTTAGCACAGCTGAGGGGCAGTATTTT. This translates into CASSFSTAEGQYF.

CDR3 DNA sequence: TGTGCCAGCAGCTTGCAGGGGGCGGAATATGACGAGCAGTACTTC. Encoded protein: CASSLQGAEYDEQYF. This rearrangement joins TRBV5-5 to TRBJ2-7, with 8 nucleotides matching TRBD1. Germline V lookup: CDR1 SGHKS, CDR2 YYEKEE (reference sequence). The junction had 8 bases not matched to a gene; V was cut back by 1 base and J by 5 bases. The CDR3 totals 15 residues.

V and J are TRBV7-9 and TRBJ2-2; 7 nucleotides match TRBD2. The CDR3 is 15 residues long. Trimming took 1 base from V and 7 from J; bases not matched to a gene: 6. Looked up from germline, CDR1 is SEHNR and CDR2 is FQNEAQ (reference sequence). Here the CDR3 DNA reads TGTGCCAGCAGCTTAGACGGACTAGGGGTCGGGGAGCTGTTTTTT. Translated, it gives CASSLDGLGVGELFF.

This chain uses TRBV15 with TRBJ2-5; 10 positions match TRBD1. The J call may be in error: the DNA end matches TRBJ2-7 better. This CDR3 is built from 15 residues. Germline CDR1 reads LNHNV; CDR2 reads YYDKDF (reference sequence). CDR3 DNA sequence: TGTGCCACCAGCAGAGACGACAGGGGGCAAAACGAGCAGTACTTC. Its translation is CATSRDDRGQNEQYF.

The J gene is TRBJ2-7, the V gene TRBV6-5; tentative D call: TRBD2 (6 bases). The germline CDR1 and CDR2 sequences are MNHEY and SVGAGI. V was pared by 2 bases and J by 3 bases, with 14 bases between. The CDR3 loop spans 15 amino acids. CDR3 DNA: TGTGCCAGCAGTTACGGACTAACCAAAGTCTACGAGCAGTACTTC. This gives the protein CASSYGLTKVYEQYF.

The V and J genes are TRBV18 and TRBJ2-5; 7 bases are a match to TRBD1. J lost 2 bases, V lost 0 bases, and 9 bases had no gene match. The CDR3 has 17 amino acids. Germline V lookup: CDR1 KGHSH, CDR2 LQKENI. The chain's CDR3 is CASSPPGTANLQETQYF. In DNA, the CDR3 is TGTGCCAGCTCACCACCGGGGACAGCTAATCTACAAGAGACCCAGTACTTC. Full variable domain (rest looked up from reference TRBV18 and TRBJ2-5): NAGVMQNPRHLVRRRGQEARLRCSPMKGHSHVYWYRQLPEEGLKFMVYLQKENIIDESGMPKERFSAEFPKEGPSILRIQQVVRGDSAAYFCASSPPGTANLQETQYFGPGTRLLVL.